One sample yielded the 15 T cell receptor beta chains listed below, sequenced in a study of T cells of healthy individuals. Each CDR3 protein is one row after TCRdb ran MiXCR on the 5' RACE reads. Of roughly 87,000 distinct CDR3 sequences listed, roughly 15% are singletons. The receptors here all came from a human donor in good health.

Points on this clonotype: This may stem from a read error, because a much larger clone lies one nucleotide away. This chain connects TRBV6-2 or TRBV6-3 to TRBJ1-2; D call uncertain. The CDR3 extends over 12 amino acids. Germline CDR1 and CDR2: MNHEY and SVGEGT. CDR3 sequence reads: CVSSGINYGYTF. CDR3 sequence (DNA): TGTGTCAGCAGTGGTATTAACTATGGCTACACCTTC.

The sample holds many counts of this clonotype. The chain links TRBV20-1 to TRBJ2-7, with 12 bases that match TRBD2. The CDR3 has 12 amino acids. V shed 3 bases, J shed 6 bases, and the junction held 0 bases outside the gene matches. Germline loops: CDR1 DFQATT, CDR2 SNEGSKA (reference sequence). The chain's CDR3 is CSARTSGSEQYF. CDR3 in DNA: TGCAGTGCTAGGACTAGCGGGAGCGAGCAGTACTTC.

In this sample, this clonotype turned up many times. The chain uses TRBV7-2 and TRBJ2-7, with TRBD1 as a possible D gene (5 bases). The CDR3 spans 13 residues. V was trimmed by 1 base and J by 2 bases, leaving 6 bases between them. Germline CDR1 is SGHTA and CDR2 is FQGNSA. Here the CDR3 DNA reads TGTGCCAGCAGCTTAGACAGGCCCTACGAGCAGTACTTC. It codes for CASSLDRPYEQYF.

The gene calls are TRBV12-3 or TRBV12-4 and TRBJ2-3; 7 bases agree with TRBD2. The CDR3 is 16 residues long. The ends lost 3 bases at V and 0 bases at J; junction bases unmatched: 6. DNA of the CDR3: TGTGCCAGCAGTTTTAAAGCGGGGTCTAGCACAGATACGCAGTATTTT. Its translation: CASSFKAGSSTDTQYF.

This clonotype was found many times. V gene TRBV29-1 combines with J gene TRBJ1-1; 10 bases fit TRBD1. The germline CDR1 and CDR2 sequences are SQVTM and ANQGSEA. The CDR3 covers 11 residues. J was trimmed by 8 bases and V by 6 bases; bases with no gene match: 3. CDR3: CSVGQGIEAFF. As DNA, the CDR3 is TGCAGCGTGGGACAGGGGATAGAAGCTTTCTTT.

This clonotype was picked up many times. This CDR3 reads CASSFGGSTDTQYF. Here the CDR3 DNA reads TGTGCCAGCAGCTTTGGTGGGAGCACAGATACGCAGTATTTT. V is TRBV11-3 and J is TRBJ2-3, with D hard to call. Trimming took off 3 bases at V and 0 bases at J, with 7 bases between the two ends. CDR3 size: 14 residues. The germline gives CDR1 SGHNT, CDR2 YENEEA.

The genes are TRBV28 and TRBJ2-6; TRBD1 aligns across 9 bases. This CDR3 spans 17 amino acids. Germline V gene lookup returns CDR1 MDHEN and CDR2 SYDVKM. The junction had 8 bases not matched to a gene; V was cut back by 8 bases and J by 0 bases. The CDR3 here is CASHTDRGFSGANVLTF. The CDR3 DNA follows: TGTGCCAGCCATACGGACAGGGGATTCTCTGGGGCCAACGTCCTGACTTTC.

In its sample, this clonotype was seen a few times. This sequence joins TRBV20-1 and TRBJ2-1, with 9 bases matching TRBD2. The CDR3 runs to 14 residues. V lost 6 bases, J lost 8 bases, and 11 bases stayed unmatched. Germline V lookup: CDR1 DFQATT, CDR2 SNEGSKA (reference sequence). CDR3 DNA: TGCAGTGCGCCCCCGGCTAGCGGGGTCGATGAGCAGTTCTTC. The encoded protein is CSAPPASGVDEQFF.

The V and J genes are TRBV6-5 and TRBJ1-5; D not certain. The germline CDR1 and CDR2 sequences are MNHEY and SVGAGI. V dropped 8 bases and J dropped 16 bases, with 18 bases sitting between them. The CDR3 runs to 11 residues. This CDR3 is CASGWTDSRHF. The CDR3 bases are TGTGCCAGCGGATGGACGGATTCAAGACATTTT.

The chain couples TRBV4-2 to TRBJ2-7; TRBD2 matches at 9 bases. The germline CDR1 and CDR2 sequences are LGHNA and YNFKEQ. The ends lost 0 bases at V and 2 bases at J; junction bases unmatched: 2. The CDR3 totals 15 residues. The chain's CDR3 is CASSQESGGTYEQYF. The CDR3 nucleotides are TGTGCCAGCAGCCAAGAGAGCGGGGGGACCTACGAGCAGTACTTC.

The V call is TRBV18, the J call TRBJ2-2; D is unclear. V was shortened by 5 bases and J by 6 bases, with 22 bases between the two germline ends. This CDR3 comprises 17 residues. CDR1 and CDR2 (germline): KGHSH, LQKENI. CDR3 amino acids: CASSSPQTLFIAGELFF. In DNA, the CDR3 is TGTGCCAGCTCAAGCCCGCAGACTTTGTTTATCGCCGGGGAGCTGTTTTTT.

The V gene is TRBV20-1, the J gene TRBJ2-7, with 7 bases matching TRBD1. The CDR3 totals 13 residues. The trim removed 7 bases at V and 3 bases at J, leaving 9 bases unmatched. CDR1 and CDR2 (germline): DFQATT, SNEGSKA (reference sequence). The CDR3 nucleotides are TGCAGTGTCCCCGCAGGGGGTGGCTACGAGCAGTACTTC. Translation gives CSVPAGGGYEQYF.

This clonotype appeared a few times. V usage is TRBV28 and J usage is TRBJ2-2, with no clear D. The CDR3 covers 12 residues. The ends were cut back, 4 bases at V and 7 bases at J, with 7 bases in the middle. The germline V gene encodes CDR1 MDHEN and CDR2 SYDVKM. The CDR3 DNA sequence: TGTGCCAGCAGTTCACCATACGGGGAGCTGTTTTTT. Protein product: CASSSPYGELFF.

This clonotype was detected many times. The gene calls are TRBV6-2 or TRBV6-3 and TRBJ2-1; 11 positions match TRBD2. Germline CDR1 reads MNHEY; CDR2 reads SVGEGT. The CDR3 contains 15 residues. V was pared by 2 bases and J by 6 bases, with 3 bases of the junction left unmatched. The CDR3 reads CASSYPGLAVNEQFF. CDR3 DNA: TGTGCCAGCAGTTACCCGGGACTAGCGGTCAATGAGCAGTTCTTC.

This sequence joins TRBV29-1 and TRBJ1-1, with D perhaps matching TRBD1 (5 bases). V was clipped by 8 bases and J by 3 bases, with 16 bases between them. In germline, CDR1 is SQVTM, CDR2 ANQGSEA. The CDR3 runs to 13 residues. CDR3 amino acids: CSYGTSGDTEAFF. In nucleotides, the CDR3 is TGCAGCTACGGGACTTCTGGAGACACTGAAGCTTTCTTT.